This TCR beta chain was captured in a study of response to subunit inactivated influenza vaccine. This clonotype was detected only a few times. The antigen is unknown. TCRdb re-analysed the RT-PCR reads in MiXCR, keeping a single row per CDR3 protein. The sample shows under 550,000 distinct CDR3 sequences, more than 7% of them seen only once. Whole-study findings and limits: Authors proposed each seasonal influenza vaccination draws in few new T cells.

Trimming took 7 bases from V and 2 from J, leaving 15 bases between them. The CDR3 covers 13 residues. Germline values: CDR1 SQVTM, CDR2 ANQGSEA. This chain links TRBV29-1 with TRBJ2-7; TRBD2 is a possible D gene (6 bases). The sequences come from PBMCs from blood, collected roughly 24 months after vaccination. The clonotype was recovered from a man between 50 and 75 years old who received an inactivated influenza vaccine. CDR3 nucleotide sequence: TGCAGCGCCAGCAGGGACTTCACCTACGAGCAGTACTTC. Protein product: CSASRDFTYEQYF.